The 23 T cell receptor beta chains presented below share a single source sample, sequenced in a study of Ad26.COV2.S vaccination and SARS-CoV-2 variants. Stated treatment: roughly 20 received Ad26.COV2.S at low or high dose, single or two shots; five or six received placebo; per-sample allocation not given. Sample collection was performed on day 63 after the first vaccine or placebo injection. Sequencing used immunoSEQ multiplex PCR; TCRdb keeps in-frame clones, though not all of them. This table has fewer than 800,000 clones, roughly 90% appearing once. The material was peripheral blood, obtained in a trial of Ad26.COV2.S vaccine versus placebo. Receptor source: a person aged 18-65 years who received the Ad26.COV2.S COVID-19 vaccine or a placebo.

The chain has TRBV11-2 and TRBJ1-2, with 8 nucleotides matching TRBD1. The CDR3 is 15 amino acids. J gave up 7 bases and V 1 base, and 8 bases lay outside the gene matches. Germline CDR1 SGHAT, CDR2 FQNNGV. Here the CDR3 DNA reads TGTGCCAGCAGCTTAGTCGGGACAGGTTTAATTGGCTACACCTTC. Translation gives CASSLVGTGLIGYTF.

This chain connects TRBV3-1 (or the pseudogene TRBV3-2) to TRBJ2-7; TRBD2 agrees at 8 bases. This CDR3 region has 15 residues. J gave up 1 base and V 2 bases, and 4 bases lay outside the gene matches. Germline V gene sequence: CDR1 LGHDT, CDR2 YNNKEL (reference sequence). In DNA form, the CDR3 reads TGTGCCAGCAGCCAATTTAGCGGGGCGTCCTACGAGCAGTACTTC. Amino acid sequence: CASSQFSGASYEQYF.

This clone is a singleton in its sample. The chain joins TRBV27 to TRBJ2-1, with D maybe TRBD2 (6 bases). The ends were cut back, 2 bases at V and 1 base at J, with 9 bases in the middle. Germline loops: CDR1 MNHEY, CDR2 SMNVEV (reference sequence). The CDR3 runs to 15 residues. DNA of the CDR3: TGTGCCAGCAGTTTAGTGGCGGGGTCCTACAATGAGCAGTTCTTC. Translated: CASSLVAGSYNEQFF.

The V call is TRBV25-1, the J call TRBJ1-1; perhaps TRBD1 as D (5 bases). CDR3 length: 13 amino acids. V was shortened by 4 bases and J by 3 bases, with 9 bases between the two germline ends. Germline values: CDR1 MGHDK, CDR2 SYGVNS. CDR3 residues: CASSVGTYTEAFF. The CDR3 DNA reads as TGTGCCAGCAGTGTAGGGACCTACACTGAAGCTTTCTTT. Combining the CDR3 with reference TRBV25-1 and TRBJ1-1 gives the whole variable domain EADIYQTPRYLVIGTGKKITLECSQTMGHDKMYWYQQDPGMELHLIHYSYGVNSTEKGDLSSESTVSRIRTEHFPLTLESARPSHTSQYLCASSVGTYTEAFFGQGTRLTVV.

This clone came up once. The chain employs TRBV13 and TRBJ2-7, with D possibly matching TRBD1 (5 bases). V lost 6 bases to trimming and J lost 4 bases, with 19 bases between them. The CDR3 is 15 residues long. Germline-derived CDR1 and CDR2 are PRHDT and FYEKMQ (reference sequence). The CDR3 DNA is TGTGCCAGCAGTCCCTCGGAAGGGCAGGGATACGAGCAGTACTTC. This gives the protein CASSPSEGQGYEQYF.

The CDR3 loop reads CATIPYSGANVLTF. CDR3 in DNA: TGTGCCACCATTCCCTACTCTGGGGCCAACGTCCTGACTTTC. The chain combines TRBV24-1 with TRBJ2-6; D uncertain. Trimming took off 8 bases at V and 0 bases at J, with 7 bases between the two ends. There are 14 residues in the CDR3. The V gene's germline CDR1 is KGHDR and CDR2 SFDVKD.

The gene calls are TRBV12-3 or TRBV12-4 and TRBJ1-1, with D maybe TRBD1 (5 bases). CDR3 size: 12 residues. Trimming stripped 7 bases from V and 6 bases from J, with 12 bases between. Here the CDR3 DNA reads TGTGCCAGCACCTGGGCGGGGGCTGAAGCTTTCTTT. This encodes CASTWAGAEAFF.

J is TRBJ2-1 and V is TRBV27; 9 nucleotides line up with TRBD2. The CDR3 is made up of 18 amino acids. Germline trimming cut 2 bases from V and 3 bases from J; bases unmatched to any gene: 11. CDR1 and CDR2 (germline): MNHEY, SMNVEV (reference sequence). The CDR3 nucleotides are TGTGCCAGCAGTTTAGGAGGGCGGGGGGGCTACCTCTACAATGAGCAGTTCTTC. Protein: CASSLGGRGGYLYNEQFF.

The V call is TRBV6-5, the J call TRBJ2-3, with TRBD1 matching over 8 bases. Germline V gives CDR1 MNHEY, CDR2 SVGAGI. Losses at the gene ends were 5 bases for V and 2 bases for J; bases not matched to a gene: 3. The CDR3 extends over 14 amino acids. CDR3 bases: TGTGCCAGCAGTCGACAGGGGTACACAGATACGCAGTATTTT. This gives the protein CASSRQGYTDTQYF.

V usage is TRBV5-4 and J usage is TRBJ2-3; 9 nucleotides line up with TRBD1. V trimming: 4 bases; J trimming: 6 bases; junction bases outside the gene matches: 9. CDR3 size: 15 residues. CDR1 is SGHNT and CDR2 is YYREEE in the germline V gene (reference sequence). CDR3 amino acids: CASSRRTGEFDTQYF. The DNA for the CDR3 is TGTGCCAGCAGCCGGAGGACAGGGGAGTTTGATACGCAGTATTTT.

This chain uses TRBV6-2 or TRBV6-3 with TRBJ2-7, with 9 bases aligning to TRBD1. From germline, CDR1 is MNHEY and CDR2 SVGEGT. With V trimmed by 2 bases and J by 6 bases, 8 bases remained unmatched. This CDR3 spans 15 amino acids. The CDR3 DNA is TGTGCCAGCAGTTACAGGGGACAGGGACGGAGCGAGCAGTACTTC. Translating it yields CASSYRGQGRSEQYF.

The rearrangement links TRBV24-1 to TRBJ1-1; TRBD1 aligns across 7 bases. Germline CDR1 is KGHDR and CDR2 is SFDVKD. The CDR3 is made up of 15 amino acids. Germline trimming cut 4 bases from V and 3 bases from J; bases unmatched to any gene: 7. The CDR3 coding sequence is TGTGCCACCAGTGACCACGGGACAGAAGACACTGAAGCTTTCTTT. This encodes CATSDHGTEDTEAFF.

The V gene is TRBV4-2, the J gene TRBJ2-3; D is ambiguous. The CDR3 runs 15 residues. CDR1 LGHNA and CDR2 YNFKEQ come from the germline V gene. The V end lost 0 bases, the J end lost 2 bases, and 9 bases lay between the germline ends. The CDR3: CASSQDWTNTDTQYF. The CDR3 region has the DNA TGTGCCAGCAGCCAAGACTGGACGAACACAGATACGCAGTATTTT.

The CDR3 bases are TGTGCCAGCAGAAGAGCTGAACAGCGATACGAGCAGTACTTC. As protein: CASRRAEQRYEQYF. The J gene is TRBJ2-7, the V gene TRBV27; no definite D call. Trimming shortened V by 6 bases and J by 4 bases, and 16 bases separated the two germline ends. This CDR3 region has 14 residues. CDR1 is MNHEY and CDR2 is SMNVEV in the germline V gene (reference sequence).

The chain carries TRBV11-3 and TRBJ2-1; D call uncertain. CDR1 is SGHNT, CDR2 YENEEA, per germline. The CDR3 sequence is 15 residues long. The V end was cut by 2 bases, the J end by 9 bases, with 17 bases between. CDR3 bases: TGTGCCAGCAGCTTACGTACACTCCGCTTGAGTGAGCAGTTCTTC. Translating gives CASSLRTLRLSEQFF.

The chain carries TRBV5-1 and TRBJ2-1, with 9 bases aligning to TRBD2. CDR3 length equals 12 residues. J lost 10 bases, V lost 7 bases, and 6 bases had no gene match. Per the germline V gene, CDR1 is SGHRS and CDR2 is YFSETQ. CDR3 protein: CASGGRANEQFF. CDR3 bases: TGCGCCAGCGGCGGGAGGGCGAACGAGCAGTTCTTC.

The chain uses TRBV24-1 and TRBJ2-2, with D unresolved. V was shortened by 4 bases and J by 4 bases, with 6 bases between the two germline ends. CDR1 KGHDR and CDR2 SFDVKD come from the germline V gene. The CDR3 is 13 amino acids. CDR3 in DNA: TGTGCCACCAGTGACCAACCCACCGGGGAGCTGTTTTTT. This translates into CATSDQPTGELFF.

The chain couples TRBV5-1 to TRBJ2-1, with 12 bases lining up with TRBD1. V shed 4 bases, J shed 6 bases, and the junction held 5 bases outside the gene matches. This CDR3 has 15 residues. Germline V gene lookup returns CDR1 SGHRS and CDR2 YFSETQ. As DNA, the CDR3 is TGCGCCAGCAGCCAACCGGGACAGGGGGCCAATGAGCAGTTCTTC. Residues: CASSQPGQGANEQFF.

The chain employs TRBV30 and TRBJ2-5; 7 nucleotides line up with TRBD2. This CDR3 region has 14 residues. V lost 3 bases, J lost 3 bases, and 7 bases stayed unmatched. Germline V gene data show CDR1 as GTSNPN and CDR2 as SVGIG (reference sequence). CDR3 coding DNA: TGTGCCTGGAGCCCGGGACTAACTAAAGAGACCCAGTACTTC. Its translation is CAWSPGLTKETQYF.

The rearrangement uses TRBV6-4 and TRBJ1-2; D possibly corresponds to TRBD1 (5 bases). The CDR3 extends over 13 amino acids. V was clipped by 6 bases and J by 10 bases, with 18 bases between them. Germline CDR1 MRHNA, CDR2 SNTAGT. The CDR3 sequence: CASRRGGASDYTF. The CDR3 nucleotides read TGTGCCAGCAGACGAGGTGGGGCGAGCGACTACACCTTC.

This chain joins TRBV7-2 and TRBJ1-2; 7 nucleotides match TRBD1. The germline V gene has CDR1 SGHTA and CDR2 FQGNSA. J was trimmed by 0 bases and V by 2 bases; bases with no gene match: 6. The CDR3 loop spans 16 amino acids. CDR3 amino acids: CASSLRGTDANYGYTF. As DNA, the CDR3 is TGTGCCAGCAGCTTAAGGGGGACAGATGCTAACTATGGCTACACCTTC.

CDR3: CASSQGRLRNQPQHF. As DNA, the CDR3 is TGTGCCAGCAGCCAAGGCCGGTTAAGGAATCAGCCCCAGCATTTT. The rearrangement uses TRBV4-2 and TRBJ1-5; D unresolved. V lost 1 base, J lost 4 bases, and 11 bases lay in between. This CDR3 spans 15 amino acids. The germline gives CDR1 LGHNA, CDR2 YNFKEQ.

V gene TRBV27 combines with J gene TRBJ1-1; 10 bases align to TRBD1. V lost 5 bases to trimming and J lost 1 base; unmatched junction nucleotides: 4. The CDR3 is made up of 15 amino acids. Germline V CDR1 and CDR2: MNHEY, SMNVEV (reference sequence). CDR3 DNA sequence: TGTGCCAGCAGTACCTGGACAGGGGGGAACACTGAAGCTTTCTTT. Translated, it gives CASSTWTGGNTEAFF.